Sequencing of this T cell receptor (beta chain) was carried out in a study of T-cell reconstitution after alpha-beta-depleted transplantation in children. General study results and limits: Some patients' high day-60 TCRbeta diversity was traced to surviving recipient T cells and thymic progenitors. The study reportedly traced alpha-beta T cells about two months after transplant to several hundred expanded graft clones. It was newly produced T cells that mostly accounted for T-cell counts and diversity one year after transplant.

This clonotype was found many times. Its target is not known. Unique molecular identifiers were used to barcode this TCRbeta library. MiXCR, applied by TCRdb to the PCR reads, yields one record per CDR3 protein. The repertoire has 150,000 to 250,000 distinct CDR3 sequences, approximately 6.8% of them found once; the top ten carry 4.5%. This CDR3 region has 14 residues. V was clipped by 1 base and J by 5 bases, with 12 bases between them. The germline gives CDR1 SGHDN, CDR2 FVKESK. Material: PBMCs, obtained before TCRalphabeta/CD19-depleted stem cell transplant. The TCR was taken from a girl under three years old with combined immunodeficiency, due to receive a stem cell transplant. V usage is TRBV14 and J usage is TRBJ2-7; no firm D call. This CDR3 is CASSQGRVLHEQYF. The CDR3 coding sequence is TGTGCCAGCAGCCAAGGAAGAGTGCTCCACGAGCAGTACTTC.